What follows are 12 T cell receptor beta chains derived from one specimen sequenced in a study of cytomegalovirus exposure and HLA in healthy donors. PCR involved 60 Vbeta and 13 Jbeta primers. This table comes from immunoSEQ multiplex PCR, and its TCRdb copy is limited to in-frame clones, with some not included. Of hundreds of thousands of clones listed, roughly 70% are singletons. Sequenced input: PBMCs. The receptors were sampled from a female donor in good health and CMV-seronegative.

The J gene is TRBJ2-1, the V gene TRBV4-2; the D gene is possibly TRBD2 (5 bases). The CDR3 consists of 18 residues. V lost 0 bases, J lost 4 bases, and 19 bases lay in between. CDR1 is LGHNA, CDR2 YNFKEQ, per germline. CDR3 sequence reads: CASSQDIVRADLYNEQFF. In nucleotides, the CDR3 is TGTGCCAGCAGCCAAGATATAGTTCGGGCGGACTTGTACAATGAGCAGTTCTTC.

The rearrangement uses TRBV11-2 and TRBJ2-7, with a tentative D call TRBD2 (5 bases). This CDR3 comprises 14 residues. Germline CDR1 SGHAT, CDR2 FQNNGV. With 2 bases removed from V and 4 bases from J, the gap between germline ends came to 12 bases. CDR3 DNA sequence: TGTGCCAGCAGCTTAATTATACGGGGATACGAGCAGTACTTC. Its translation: CASSLIIRGYEQYF.

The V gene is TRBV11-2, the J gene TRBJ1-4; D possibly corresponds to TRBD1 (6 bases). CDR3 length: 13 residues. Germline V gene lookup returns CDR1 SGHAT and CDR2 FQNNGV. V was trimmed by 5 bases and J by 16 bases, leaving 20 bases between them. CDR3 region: CASSHVGGLRRFF. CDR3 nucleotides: TGTGCCAGCAGCCACGTGGGGGGGCTGAGGCGGTTTTTT.

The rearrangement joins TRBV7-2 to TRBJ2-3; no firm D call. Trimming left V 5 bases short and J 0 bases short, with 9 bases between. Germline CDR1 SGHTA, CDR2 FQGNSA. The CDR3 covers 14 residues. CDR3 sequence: CASSPLRSTDTQYF. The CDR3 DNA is TGTGCCAGCAGCCCTCTGAGGAGCACAGATACGCAGTATTTT.

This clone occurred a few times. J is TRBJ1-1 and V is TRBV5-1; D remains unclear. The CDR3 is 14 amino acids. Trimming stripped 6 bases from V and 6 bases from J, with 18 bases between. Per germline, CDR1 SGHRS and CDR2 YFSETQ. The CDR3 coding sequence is TGCGCCAGCACGGCAGGCCACCCCCAGGCTGAAGCTTTCTTT. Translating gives CASTAGHPQAEAFF.

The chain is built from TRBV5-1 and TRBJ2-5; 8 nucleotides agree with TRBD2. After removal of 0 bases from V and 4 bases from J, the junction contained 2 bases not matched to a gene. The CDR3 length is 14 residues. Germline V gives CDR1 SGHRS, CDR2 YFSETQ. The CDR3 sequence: CASSLALAGETQYF. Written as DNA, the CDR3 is TGCGCCAGCAGCTTGGCGCTAGCGGGAGAGACCCAGTACTTC.

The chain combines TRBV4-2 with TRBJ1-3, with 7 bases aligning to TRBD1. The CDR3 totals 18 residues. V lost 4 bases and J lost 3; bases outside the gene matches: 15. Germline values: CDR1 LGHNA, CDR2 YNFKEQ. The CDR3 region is CASSPARKAGGNGNTIYF. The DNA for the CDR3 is TGTGCCAGCAGCCCTGCCAGGAAGGCAGGGGGAAATGGAAACACCATATATTTT.

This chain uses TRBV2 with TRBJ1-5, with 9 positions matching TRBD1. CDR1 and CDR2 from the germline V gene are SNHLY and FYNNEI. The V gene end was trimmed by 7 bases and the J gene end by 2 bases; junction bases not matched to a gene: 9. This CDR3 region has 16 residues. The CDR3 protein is CASKATGQGGNQPQHF. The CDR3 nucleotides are TGTGCCAGCAAGGCCACGGGACAGGGAGGCAATCAGCCCCAGCATTTT. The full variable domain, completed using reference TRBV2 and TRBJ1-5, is EPEVTQTPSHQVTQMGQEVILRCVPISNHLYFYWYRQILGQKVEFLVSFYNNEISEKSEIFDDQFSVERPDGSNFTLKIRSTKLEDSAMYFCASKATGQGGNQPQHFGDGTRLSIL.

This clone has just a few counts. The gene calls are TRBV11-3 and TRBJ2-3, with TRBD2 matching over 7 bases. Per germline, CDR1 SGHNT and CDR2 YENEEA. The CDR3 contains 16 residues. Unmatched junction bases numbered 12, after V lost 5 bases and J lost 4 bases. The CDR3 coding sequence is TGTGCCAGCAGCCTGGGGAGGCGGGAGAAACCAGATACGCAGTATTTT. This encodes CASSLGRREKPDTQYF. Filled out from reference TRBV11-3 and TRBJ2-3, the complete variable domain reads EAGVVQSPRYKIIEKKQPVAFWCNPISGHNTLYWYLQNLGQGPELLIRYENEEAVDDSQLPKDRFSAERLKGVDSTLKIQPAELGDSAVYLCASSLGRREKPDTQYFGPGTRLTVL.

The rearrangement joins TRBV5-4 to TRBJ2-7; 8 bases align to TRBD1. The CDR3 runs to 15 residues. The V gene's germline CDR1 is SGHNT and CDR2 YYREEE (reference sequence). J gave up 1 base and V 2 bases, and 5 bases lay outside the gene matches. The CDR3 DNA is TGTGCCAGCAGCTTCCAGGGACAGGCGTCCTACGAGCAGTACTTC. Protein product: CASSFQGQASYEQYF.

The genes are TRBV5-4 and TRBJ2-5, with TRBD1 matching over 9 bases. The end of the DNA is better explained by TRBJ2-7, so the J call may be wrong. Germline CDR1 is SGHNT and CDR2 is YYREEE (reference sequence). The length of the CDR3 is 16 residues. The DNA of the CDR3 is TGTGCCAGCAGCTTGGCCAGCAACAGGGGGCCGGCCGAGCAGTACTTC. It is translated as CASSLASNRGPAEQYF.

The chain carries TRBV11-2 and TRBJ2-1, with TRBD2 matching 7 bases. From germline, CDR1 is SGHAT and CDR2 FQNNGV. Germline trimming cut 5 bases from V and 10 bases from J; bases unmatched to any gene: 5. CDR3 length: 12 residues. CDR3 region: CASSQPGLEQFF. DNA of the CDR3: TGTGCCAGCAGCCAACCGGGACTAGAGCAGTTCTTC.